Included here is one T cell receptor (beta chain) sequence, with context. This clonotype has at least ten counts. No antigen is known for it. No base qualities exist here, and no much larger clone lies one base off it. This record belongs to a study of T-cell reconstitution after alpha-beta-depleted transplantation in children (TCRdb year 2016). Background on the whole study: Using TCR repertoire profiling, the study quantitatively followed how T-cell immune reconstitution unfolded in children after TCRalphabeta/CD19-depleted allogeneic hematopoietic cell transplantation.

The protocol used for the library was PCR. TCRdb lists the instrument as Illumina HiSeq 2500. TCR libraries were prepared with molecular barcoding, using unique molecular identifiers to normalize TCRbeta repertoire quantification. In TCRdb, the public reads were trimmed at Q25 with fastp and aligned with MiXCR, with productive beta chains retained. Under each unique CDR3 protein, matching rows form one entry showing the most common genes and DNA. In this sample the table shows about 480,000 distinct CDR3 sequences, roughly an eighth of which occur a single time. Under 7% of the sample is in the top ten clones. Sequencing was performed on PBMCs from the stem cell graft donor, taken from the stem cell graft. The sequence came from a human donor who donated a stem cell graft to a child with combined immunodeficiency.

The CDR3 reads as follows: CAISEPLAGGGSYEQYF. The nucleotide sequence reads as follows: TGTGCCATCAGTGAGCCCCTCGCGGGTGGAGGGTCCTACGAGCAGTACTTC. The chain is made from TRBV10-3 and TRBJ2-7, and perhaps TRBD2 as D gene, on 6 matching bases. A distance of 18 bases separates the germline ends of V and J, which lose 2 bases and 1 base respectively. Measured from the cysteine to the phenylalanine, the CDR3 is 17 residues long. Of all the DNA, just the CDR3 is kept, 51 bases in frame from base 1. Sequences ENHRY (CDR1) and SYGVKD (CDR2) are obtained from the germline V gene.